Below are 20 T cell receptor beta chains sequenced from a single sample in a study of blood T cells in healthy people across ages. The use of a sample-barcoded 5' primer and a J-beta primer mix characterized a second PCR of about 7 to 12 cycles. TCRdb reprocessed the 5' RACE reads via MiXCR and lists one record per CDR3 protein. The table shows roughly 1.5 million distinct CDR3 sequences, with approximately 43% occurring only once. Sequenced material: blood. These receptors were obtained from a woman between 18 and 30 years old in good health.

Turning to this clonotype: An end of the junction does not agree with germline; a read error may underlie this. V usage is TRBV4-3 and J usage is TRBJ1-5; D is undetermined. The CDR3 consists of 13 residues. The germline CDR1 and CDR2 sequences are LGHNA and YSLEER. The CDR3 loop is CASGQEYGQPQHF. The CDR3 coding sequence is TGCGCCAGCGGCCAAGAGTACGGTCAGCCCCAGCATTTT.

The V call is TRBV7-9, the J call TRBJ1-4; TRBD1 aligns across 7 bases. V shed 0 bases and J 7 bases; nucleotides not matched to a gene: 5. The germline V gene has CDR1 SEHNR and CDR2 FQNEAQ (reference sequence). The CDR3 spans 15 residues. The CDR3: CASSLAQGLIEKLFF. For the CDR3, the DNA is TGTGCCAGCAGCTTAGCACAGGGGCTCATTGAAAAACTGTTTTTT.

The J gene is TRBJ2-3, the V gene TRBV7-8; the D call may be TRBD1 or TRBD2 (5 bases each). CDR3 length: 15 residues. V lost 4 bases and J 2 bases, leaving 13 bases between the germline ends. Per the germline V gene, CDR1 is SGHVS and CDR2 is FQNEAQ. Here the CDR3 reads CASSSVRDHTDTQYF. The CDR3 DNA is TGTGCCAGCAGCTCCGTACGGGACCACACAGATACGCAGTATTTT.

This clonotype was picked up a small number of times. The V call is TRBV12-3 or TRBV12-4, the J call TRBJ1-4; D gene ambiguous. This CDR3 has 15 amino acids. V was clipped by 5 bases and J by 5 bases, with 15 bases between them. The CDR3 coding sequence is TGTGCCAGCAGTACCTACCAAAGAAGGAATGAAAAACTGTTTTTT. Residues: CASSTYQRRNEKLFF.

The chain is built from TRBV29-1 and TRBJ1-3; 7 nucleotides line up with TRBD1. The CDR3 runs to 12 residues. J lost 4 bases, V lost 7 bases, and 4 bases had no gene match. The germline V gene has CDR1 SQVTM and CDR2 ANQGSEA. The CDR3 is CSETGVGNTIYF. In DNA form, the CDR3 reads TGCAGCGAAACAGGGGTCGGAAACACCATATATTTT.

This clonotype appeared many times. This rearrangement joins TRBV10-3 to TRBJ2-1; no firm D call. V lost 8 bases and J lost 4, with 12 bases in between. This CDR3 comprises 13 residues. Germline CDR1 and CDR2: ENHRY and SYGVKD. The CDR3 here is CAIGGPLYNEQFF. CDR3 nucleotide sequence: TGTGCCATCGGTGGACCTTTATACAATGAGCAGTTCTTC.

This clonotype was seen a handful of times. The chain recombines TRBV27 with TRBJ1-6; D may be TRBD1 (6 bases). The CDR3 consists of 12 residues. The germline V gene encodes CDR1 MNHEY and CDR2 SMNVEV (reference sequence). Trimming stripped 6 bases from V and 10 bases from J, with 10 bases between. Here the CDR3 reads CASSSQGSPLHF. CDR3 bases: TGTGCCAGCAGCTCACAGGGATCACCCCTCCACTTT.

The chain combines TRBV29-1 with TRBJ2-7; maybe TRBD1 (8 bases). V lost 6 bases and J 0 bases, leaving 18 bases between the germline ends. The V gene's germline CDR1 is SQVTM and CDR2 ANQGSEA. The CDR3 totals 15 residues. The CDR3, as DNA: TGCAGCGTGGGGGGGACAGGTGGGTTCTCCTACGAGCAGTACTTC. It translates to CSVGGTGGFSYEQYF.

There are a few counts of this clonotype. The chain carries TRBV10-3 and TRBJ2-7; D gene ambiguous. V lost 4 bases, J lost 3 bases, and 7 bases lay in between. CDR1 is ENHRY, CDR2 SYGVKD, per germline. The CDR3 is 12 amino acids. The chain's CDR3 is CAISGSFYEQYF. The CDR3 region has the DNA TGTGCCATCAGTGGTTCCTTCTACGAGCAGTACTTC.

V and J are TRBV4-3 and TRBJ1-1; possibly TRBD1 for D (5 bases). The germline V and J ends were trimmed by 7 bases and 0 bases, with 15 bases remaining between them. This CDR3 spans 15 amino acids. CDR1 and CDR2 (germline): LGHNA, YSLEER. CDR3 sequence reads: CASTPAEGLNTEAFF. CDR3 bases: TGCGCCAGCACCCCAGCGGAGGGGTTGAACACTGAAGCTTTCTTT.

The chain couples TRBV28 to TRBJ2-1, with 7 bases aligning to TRBD2. The germline V gene encodes CDR1 MDHEN and CDR2 SYDVKM. The CDR3 consists of 15 residues. Trimming took 8 bases from V and 5 from J; bases not matched to a gene: 12. The CDR3 nucleotides read TGTGCCAGCCAAACCACTACTAGCGCTCACAATGAGCAGTTCTTC. Translating gives CASQTTTSAHNEQFF.

The chain joins TRBV6-1 to TRBJ2-4; no reliable D call. Judging by the DNA end, TRBJ2-5 fits better; the J call may be wrong. The CDR3 sequence is 15 residues long. Germline CDR1 MNHNS, CDR2 SASEGT. The CDR3 spells CASSESGRLQETQYF. The CDR3 bases are TGTGCCAGCAGTGAATCGGGCAGACTCCAAGAGACCCAGTACTTC.

This clonotype was picked up a small number of times. The V gene is TRBV15, the J gene TRBJ1-2; D gene unclear. Germline V CDR1 and CDR2: LNHNV, YYDKDF (reference sequence). With 8 bases removed from V and 3 bases from J, the gap between germline ends came to 16 bases. This CDR3 spans 14 amino acids. The CDR3 bases are TGTGCCACCCAAAAGGACTACTCGGACTATGGCTACACCTTC. Residues: CATQKDYSDYGYTF.

This clonotype appeared a few times. The J gene is TRBJ2-7, the V gene TRBV6-5; no clear D gene. The CDR3 extends over 13 amino acids. CDR1 and CDR2 (germline): MNHEY, SVGAGI. V lost 6 bases, J lost 6 bases, and 15 bases lay in between. The CDR3 loop is CASSGPLWGEQYF. The CDR3, as DNA: TGTGCCAGCAGCGGGCCCCTCTGGGGCGAGCAGTACTTC.

A few counts support this clonotype. The CDR3 region is CASSTRWGSYEQYF. The CDR3 nucleotides read TGTGCCAGCAGTACCCGTTGGGGGAGCTACGAGCAGTACTTC. The chain links TRBV12-3 or TRBV12-4 to TRBJ2-7, with D perhaps TRBD1 or TRBD2 (5 bases each). V was pared by 5 bases and J by 3 bases, with 14 bases between. The length of the CDR3 is 14 residues.

The table lists this clonotype with a few counts. An end of the junction does not agree with germline; a read error may underlie this. This chain joins TRBV25-1 and TRBJ2-3; D ambiguous. CDR3 length: 14 residues. Germline CDR1 reads MGHDK; CDR2 reads SYGVNS. CDR3 sequence (DNA): TGTGCCAGCCGTGACGCGGACAGCACAGATACGCAGTATTTT. Protein product: CASRDADSTDTQYF.

V and J are TRBV7-2 and TRBJ1-6; D remains unclear. The CDR3 spans 17 residues. Per germline, CDR1 SGHTA and CDR2 FQGNSA. The V end lost 1 base, the J end lost 6 bases, and 16 bases lay between the germline ends. CDR3 bases: TGTGCCAGCAGCTTAGTCCACGCGGGAACCCTTAATTCACCCCTCCACTTT. This codes for CASSLVHAGTLNSPLHF.

The chain employs TRBV5-1 and TRBJ2-7, with TRBD1 matching 7 bases. Per germline, CDR1 SGHRS and CDR2 YFSETQ. Trimming at V came to 7 bases and at J to 4 bases, leaving 14 bases not matched to a gene. The CDR3 is made up of 15 amino acids. DNA of the CDR3: TGCGCCAGCGCCCTAGGAGAGGGGGCGAGGTACGAGCAGTACTTC. This codes for CASALGEGARYEQYF.

A note on this clonotype: A read error may produce the germline difference seen at one junction end. V usage is TRBV7-6 and J usage is TRBJ1-2; 7 nucleotides match TRBD1. CDR3 length equals 15 residues. Germline CDR1 reads SGHVS; CDR2 reads FNYEAQ. The CDR3 protein is CASSPQGQINDGYTF. CDR3 DNA: TGTGCCAGCAGCCCCCAGGGACAGATTAACGATGGCTACACCTTC.

A remark on this clonotype: This may be a read error: a much more frequent sequence differs by one nucleotide. J is TRBJ2-1 and V is TRBV20-1, with D possibly called TRBD1 or TRBD2 (5 bases each). Germline V gives CDR1 DFQATT, CDR2 SNEGSKA (reference sequence). The V gene lost 0 bases and the J gene lost 13 bases, with 19 bases spanning the gap. The CDR3 length is 14 residues. In DNA form, the CDR3 reads TGCAGTGCTAGAGATTCAGGCAGGGAGAAGACCCAGTTCTTC. Amino acids: CSARDSGREKTQFF.